This T cell receptor beta chain was retrieved from a study of blood T cell repertoires in COVID-19. Study details: There were acute and convalescent COVID-19 samples, and they came from the United States, Italy and Spain.

In the study's own analysis: Reference gene primers were amplified, and this amplification served to estimate nucleated cell counts. Sequencing was performed with immunoSEQ multiplex PCR; in TCRdb, only in-frame clones are kept and a portion is missing. The V and J calls and clone size are taken from that table; D and trimming were inferred from the DNA. The sample has tens of thousands of clones, roughly 85% seen once. Germline assignment: CDR1 LGHDT and CDR2 YNNKEL (reference sequence). CDR3 length equals 13 residues. V trimming: 1 base; J trimming: 5 bases; junction bases outside the gene matches: 1. Seattle's cohort entered during active infection and was followed longitudinally.

This sequence joins TRBV3-1 (or the pseudogene TRBV3-2) and TRBJ1-1; 7 nucleotides align to TRBD1. Sequenced: peripheral blood. The origin of this receptor is a woman older than 75 with COVID-19, enrolled during active disease. CDR3 in DNA: TGTGCCAGCAGCCAAGCACAGGGGACTGAAGCTTTCTTT. Residues: CASSQAQGTEAFF.